The sequence of this TCR beta chain was determined in a study of blood T cell repertoires in COVID-19. Study background: There were acute and convalescent COVID-19 samples, and they came from the United States, Italy and Spain.

The authors' processing: Amplified reference gene primers provided the basis for estimating nucleated cell counts. Profiled with immunoSEQ multiplex PCR; TCRdb holds only in-frame clones, not every one. V and J calls and clone size are copied from that table; D and trimming were computed from the DNA. This table has some 120,000 clones, roughly nine tenths appearing once. In germline, CDR1 is SGDLS, CDR2 YYNGEE. Trimming took 2 bases from V and 3 from J, leaving 8 bases between them. The length of the CDR3 is 13 residues. Sequencing input: peripheral blood. The rearrangement joins TRBV9 to TRBJ1-1; perhaps TRBD1 as D (5 bases). The origin of this receptor is a man between 35 and 55 years old with acute or convalescent COVID-19. DNA for the CDR3: TGTGCCAGCAGCGTTGGGGCGTACACTGAAGCTTTCTTT. It encodes CASSVGAYTEAFF.